There are many counts of the clone carrying this TCR beta chain. Its antigen is not identified. Trimming took off 4 bases at V and 2 bases at J, with 17 bases between the two ends. This CDR3 is 15 amino acids long. Germline V CDR1 and CDR2: DFQATT, SNEGSKA (reference sequence). Constant-region reverse primers amplified full-length variable regions, followed by semi-nested Nested Universal Primer A PCR. TCRdb passed the 5' RACE reads through MiXCR, listing each CDR3 protein once. Counted here are nearly 55,000 distinct CDR3 sequences, approximately 23% occurring once; the ten biggest clones make up 3.2%. Purified naive CD4+ T cells were depleted of CD25+ Tregs. General study results and limits: The TCR gene usage of tumor memory CD4+ T cells clustered together with blood and lymph node memory CD4+ cells and with lymph node naive CD4+ cells. Greatest tumor Treg TCR overlap was with tumor naive CD4+ cells.

The V call is TRBV20-1, the J call TRBJ2-5, with a tentative D call TRBD1 (6 bases). This receptor was obtained from a female donor with breast cancer. Material: tumor-infiltrating naive CD4+ T cells sorted from the breast tumor. Subset defined: naive CD4+ T cells, CD4+CD45RA+CD25-. The chain's CDR3 is CSATPDSLIQETQYF. CDR3 sequence (DNA): TGCAGTGCTACCCCGGACAGCCTAATACAAGAGACCCAGTACTTC.